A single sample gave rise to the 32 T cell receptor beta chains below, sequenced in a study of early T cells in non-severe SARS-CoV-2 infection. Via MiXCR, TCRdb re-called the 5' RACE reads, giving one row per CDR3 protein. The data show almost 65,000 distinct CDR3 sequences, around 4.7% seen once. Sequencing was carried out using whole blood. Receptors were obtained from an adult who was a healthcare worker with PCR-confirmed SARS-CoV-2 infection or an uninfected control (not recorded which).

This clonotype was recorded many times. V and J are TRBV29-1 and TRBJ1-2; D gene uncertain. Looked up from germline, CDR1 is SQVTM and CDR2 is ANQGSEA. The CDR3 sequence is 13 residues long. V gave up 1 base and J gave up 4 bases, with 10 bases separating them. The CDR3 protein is CSVEGTDLYGYTF. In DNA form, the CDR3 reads TGCAGCGTTGAAGGGACGGACCTCTATGGCTACACCTTC.

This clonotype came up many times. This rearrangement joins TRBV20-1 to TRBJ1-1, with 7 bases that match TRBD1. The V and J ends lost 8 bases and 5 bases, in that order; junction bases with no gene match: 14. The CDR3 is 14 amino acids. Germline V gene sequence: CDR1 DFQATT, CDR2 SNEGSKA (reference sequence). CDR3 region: CSPGGSGTDTEAFF. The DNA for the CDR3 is TGCAGTCCTGGGGGTTCAGGGACAGATACTGAAGCTTTCTTT.

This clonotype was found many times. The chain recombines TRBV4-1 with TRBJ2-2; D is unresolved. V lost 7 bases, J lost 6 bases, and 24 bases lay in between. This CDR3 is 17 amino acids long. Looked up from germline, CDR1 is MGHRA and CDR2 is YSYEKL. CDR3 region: CASILLKVSLGPGELFF. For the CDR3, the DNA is TGCGCCAGCATCCTGCTAAAGGTTTCTCTAGGTCCCGGGGAGCTGTTTTTT.

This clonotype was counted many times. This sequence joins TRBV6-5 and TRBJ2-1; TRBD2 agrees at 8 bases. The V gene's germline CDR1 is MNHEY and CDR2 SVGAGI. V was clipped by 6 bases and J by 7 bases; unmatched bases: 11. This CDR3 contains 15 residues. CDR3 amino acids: CASRDTSGGGNEQFF. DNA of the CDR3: TGTGCCAGCAGGGATACTAGCGGAGGGGGGAATGAGCAGTTCTTC.

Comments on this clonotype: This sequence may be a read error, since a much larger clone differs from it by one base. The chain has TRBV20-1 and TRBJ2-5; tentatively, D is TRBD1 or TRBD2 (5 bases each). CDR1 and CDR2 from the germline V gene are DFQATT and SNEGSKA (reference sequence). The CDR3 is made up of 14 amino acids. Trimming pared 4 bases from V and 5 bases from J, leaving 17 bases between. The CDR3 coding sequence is TGCAGTGCTAAGAGGGACCCTTACGAGGAGACCCAGTACTTC. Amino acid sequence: CSAKRDPYEETQYF.

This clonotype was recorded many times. CDR3 bases: TGTGCCAGCAGCCCCCGACTAACTAGCACAGATACGCAGTATTTT. Translation gives CASSPRLTSTDTQYF. The genes are TRBV7-2 and TRBJ2-3, with D tentatively TRBD2 (5 bases). Trimming shortened V by 5 bases and J by 0 bases, and 12 bases separated the two germline ends. This CDR3 is built from 15 residues. Germline V gene data show CDR1 as SGHTA and CDR2 as FQGNSA.

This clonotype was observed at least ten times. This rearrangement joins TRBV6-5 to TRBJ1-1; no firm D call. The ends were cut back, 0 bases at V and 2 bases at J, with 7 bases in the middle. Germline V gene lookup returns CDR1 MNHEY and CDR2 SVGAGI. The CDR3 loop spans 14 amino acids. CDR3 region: CASSYSYRNTEAFF. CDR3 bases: TGTGCCAGCAGTTACTCCTACAGAAACACTGAAGCTTTCTTT.

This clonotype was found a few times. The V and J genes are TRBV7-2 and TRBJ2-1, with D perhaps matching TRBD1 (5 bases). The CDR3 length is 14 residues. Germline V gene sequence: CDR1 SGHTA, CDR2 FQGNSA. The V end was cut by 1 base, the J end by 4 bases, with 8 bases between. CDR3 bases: TGTGCCAGCAGCTTAGGGACATCATACAATGAGCAGTTCTTC. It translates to CASSLGTSYNEQFF.

In nucleotides, the CDR3 is TGTGCCAGCAGCTCCAACAGGGTATCGCACAATGAGCAGTTCTTC. Protein product: CASSSNRVSHNEQFF. The chain has TRBV5-6 and TRBJ2-1; TRBD1 is a possible D gene (6 bases). Germline values: CDR1 SGHDT, CDR2 YYEEEE. Between the trimmed V and J ends, which lost 3 bases and 5 bases, there was a span of 15 bases. The CDR3 extends over 15 amino acids.

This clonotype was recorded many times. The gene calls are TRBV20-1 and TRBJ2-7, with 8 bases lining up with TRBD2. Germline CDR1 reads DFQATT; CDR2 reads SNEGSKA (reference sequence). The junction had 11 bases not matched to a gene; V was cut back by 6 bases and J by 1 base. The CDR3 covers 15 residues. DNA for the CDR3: TGCAGTGCGAAACTTGGGGCGGGAGGTTCCTACGAGCAGTACTTC. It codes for CSAKLGAGGSYEQYF.

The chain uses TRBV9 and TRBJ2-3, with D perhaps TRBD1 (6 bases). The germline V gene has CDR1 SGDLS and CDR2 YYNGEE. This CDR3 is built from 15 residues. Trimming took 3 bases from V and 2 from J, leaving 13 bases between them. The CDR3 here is CASSEGTSDTDTQYF. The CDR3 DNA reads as TGTGCCAGCAGCGAGGGGACATCCGACACAGATACGCAGTATTTT.

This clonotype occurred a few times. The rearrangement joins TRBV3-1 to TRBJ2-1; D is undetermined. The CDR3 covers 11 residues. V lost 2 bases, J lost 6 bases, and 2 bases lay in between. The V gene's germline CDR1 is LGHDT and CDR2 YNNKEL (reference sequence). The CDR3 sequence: CASSQINEQFF. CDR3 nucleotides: TGTGCCAGCAGCCAAATCAATGAGCAGTTCTTC.

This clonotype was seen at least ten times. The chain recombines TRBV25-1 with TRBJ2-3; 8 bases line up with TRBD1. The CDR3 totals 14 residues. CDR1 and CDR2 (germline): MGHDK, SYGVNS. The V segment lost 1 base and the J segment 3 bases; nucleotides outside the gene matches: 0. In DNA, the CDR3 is TGTGCCAGCAGTGAATGGACAGGGACAGATACGCAGTATTTT. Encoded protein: CASSEWTGTDTQYF.

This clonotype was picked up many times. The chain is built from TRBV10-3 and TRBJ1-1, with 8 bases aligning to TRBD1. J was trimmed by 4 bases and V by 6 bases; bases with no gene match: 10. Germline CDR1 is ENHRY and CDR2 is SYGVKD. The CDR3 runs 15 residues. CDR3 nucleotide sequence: TGTGCCATCAGATCCACGGGACAGGTGGGCACTGAAGCTTTCTTT. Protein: CAIRSTGQVGTEAFF.

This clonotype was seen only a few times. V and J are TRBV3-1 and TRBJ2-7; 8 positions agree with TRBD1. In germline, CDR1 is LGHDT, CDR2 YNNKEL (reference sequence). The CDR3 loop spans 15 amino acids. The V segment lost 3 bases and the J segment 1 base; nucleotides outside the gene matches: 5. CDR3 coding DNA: TGTGCCAGCAGCCACCAGGGGGCTGTTTCCTACGAGCAGTACTTC. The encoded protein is CASSHQGAVSYEQYF.

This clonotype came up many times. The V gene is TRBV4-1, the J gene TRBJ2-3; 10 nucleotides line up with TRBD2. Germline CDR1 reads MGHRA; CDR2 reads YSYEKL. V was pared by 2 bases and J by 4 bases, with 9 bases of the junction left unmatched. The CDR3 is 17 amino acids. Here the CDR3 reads CASSQPPWLAGADTQYF. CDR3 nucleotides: TGCGCCAGCAGCCAACCACCGTGGCTAGCGGGAGCAGATACGCAGTATTTT.

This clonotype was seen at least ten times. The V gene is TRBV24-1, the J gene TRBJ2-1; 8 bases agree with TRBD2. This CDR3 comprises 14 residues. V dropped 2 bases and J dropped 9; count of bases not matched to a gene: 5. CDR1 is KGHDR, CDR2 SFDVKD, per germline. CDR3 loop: CATSDSWTSSEQFF. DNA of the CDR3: TGTGCCACCAGTGATTCTTGGACTAGCAGTGAGCAGTTCTTC.

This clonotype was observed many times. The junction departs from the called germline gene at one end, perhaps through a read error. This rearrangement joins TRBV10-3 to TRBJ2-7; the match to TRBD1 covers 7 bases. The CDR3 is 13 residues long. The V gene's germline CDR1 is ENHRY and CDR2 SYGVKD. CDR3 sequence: CAIRGDRSSEQYF. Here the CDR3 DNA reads TGTGCCATCAGGGGGGACAGATCCTCCGAGCAGTACTTC.

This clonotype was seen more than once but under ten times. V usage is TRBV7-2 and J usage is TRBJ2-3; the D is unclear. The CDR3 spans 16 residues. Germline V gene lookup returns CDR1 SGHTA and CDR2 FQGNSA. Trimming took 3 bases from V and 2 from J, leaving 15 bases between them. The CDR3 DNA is TGTGCCAGCAGCTTCTTTTTCGGAACCCCCACAGATACGCAGTATTTT. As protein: CASSFFFGTPTDTQYF.

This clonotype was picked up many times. The CDR3 loop reads CASVNRGGVGLNTEAFF. As DNA, the CDR3 is TGTGCCAGCGTGAACCGAGGTGGTGTCGGATTGAACACTGAAGCTTTCTTT. The gene calls are TRBV6-6 and TRBJ1-1; no clear D gene. Germline lookup yields CDR1 MNHNY and CDR2 SVGAGI (reference sequence). The V gene lost 8 bases and the J gene lost 0 bases, with 22 bases spanning the gap. The CDR3 sequence is 17 residues long.

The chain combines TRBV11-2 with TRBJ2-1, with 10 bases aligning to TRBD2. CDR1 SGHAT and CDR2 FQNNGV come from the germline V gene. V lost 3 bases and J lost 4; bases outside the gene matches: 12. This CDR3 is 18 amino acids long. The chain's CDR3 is CASSFSSRSGGRYNEQFF. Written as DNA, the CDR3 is TGTGCCAGCAGCTTTAGCTCTCGTAGCGGGGGGCGGTACAATGAGCAGTTCTTC. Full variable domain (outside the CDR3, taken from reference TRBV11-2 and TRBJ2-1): EAGVAQSPRYKIIEKRQSVAFWCNPISGHATLYWYQQILGQGPKLLIQFQNNGVVDDSQLPKDRFSAERLKGVDSTLKIQPAKLEDSAVYLCASSFSSRSGGRYNEQFFGPGTRLTVL.

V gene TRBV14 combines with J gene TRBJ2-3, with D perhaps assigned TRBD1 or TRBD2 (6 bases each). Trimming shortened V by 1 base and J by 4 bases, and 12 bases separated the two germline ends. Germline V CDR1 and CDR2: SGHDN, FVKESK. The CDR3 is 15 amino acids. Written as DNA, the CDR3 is TGTGCCAGCAGCCAAGTTCGGGGGCAGGCAGATACGCAGTATTTT. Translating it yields CASSQVRGQADTQYF.

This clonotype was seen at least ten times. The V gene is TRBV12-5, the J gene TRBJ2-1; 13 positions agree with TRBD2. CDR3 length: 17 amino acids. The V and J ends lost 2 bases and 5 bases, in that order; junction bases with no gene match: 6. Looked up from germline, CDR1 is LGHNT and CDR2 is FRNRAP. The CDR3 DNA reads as TGTGCTAGTGGTTTGCCAACGGGACTAGCGGGAAACAATGAGCAGTTCTTC. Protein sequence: CASGLPTGLAGNNEQFF.

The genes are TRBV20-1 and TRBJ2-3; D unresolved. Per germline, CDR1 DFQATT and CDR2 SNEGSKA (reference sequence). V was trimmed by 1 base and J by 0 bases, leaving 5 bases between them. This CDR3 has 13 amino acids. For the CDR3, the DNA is TGCAGTGCTAGAGCCCCCAGCACAGATACGCAGTATTTT. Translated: CSARAPSTDTQYF.

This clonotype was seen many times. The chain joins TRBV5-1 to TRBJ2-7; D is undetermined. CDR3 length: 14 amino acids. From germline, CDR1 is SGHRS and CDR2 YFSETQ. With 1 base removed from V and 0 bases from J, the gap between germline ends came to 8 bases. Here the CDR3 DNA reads TGCGCCAGCAGCTTGAGGCCGGCCTCCTACGAGCAGTACTTC. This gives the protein CASSLRPASYEQYF.

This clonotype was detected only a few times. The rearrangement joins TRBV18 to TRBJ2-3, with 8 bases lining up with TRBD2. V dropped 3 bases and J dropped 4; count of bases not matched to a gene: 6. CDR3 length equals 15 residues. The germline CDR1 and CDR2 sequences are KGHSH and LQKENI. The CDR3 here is CASSPMREVSDTQYF. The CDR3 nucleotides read TGTGCCAGCTCACCGATGCGGGAGGTCTCAGATACGCAGTATTTT.

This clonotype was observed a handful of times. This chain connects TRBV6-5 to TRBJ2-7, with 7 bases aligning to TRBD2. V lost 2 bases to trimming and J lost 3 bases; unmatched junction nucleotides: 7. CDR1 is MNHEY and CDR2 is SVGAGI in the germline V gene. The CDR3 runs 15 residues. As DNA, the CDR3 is TGTGCCAGCAGTTACGGCCCTAGCGGTCGCTACGAGCAGTACTTC. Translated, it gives CASSYGPSGRYEQYF.

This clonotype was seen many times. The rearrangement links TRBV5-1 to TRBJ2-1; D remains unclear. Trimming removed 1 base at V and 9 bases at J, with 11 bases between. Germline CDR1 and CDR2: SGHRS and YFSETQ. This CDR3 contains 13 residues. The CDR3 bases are TGCGCCAGCAGCTTGCAATGGGGTAGTGAGCAGTTCTTC. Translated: CASSLQWGSEQFF.

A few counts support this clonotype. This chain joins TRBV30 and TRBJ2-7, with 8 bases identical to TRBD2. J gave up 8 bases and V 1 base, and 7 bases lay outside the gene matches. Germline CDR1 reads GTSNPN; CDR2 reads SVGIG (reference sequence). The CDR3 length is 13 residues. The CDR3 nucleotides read TGTGCCTGGAGTGAAGGACTAGCAGCTCAGCAGTACTTC. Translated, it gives CAWSEGLAAQQYF. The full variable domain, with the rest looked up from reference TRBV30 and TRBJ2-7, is SQTIHQWPATLVQPVGSPLSLECTVEGTSNPNLYWYRQAAGRGLQLLFYSVGIGQISSEVPQNLSASRPQDRQFILSSKKLLLSDSGFYLCAWSEGLAAQQYFGPGTRLTVT.

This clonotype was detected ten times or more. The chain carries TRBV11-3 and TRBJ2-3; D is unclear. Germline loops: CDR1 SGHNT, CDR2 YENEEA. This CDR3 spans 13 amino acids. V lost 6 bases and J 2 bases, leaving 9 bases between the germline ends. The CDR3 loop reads CASSGGYTDTQYF. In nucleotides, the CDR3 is TGTGCCAGCAGTGGCGGTTACACAGATACGCAGTATTTT.

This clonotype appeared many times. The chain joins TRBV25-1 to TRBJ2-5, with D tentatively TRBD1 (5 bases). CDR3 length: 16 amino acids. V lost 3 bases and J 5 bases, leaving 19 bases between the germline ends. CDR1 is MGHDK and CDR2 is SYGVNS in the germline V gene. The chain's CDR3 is CASSDDSTLPRETQYF. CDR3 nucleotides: TGTGCCAGCAGTGACGACAGTACTTTGCCCCGGGAGACCCAGTACTTC.

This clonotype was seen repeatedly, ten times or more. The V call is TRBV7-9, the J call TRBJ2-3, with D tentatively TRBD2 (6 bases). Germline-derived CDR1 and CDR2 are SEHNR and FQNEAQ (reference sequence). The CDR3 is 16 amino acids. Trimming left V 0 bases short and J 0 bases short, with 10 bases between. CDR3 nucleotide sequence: TGTGCCAGCAGCTTAGCGCGGGGCGGTAGCACAGATACGCAGTATTTT. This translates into CASSLARGGSTDTQYF. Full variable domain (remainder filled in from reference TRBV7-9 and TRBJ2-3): DTGVSQNPRHKITKRGQNVTFRCDPISEHNRLYWYRQTLGQGPEFLTYFQNEAQLEKSRLLSDRFSAERPKGSFSTLEIQRTEQGDSAMYLCASSLARGGSTDTQYFGPGTRLTVL.